Below, 2 T cell receptor beta chains from the same sample are listed, as sequenced in a study of preoperative IRX-2 immunotherapy in early breast cancer. The table came from immunoSEQ multiplex PCR; TCRdb's copy has only in-frame clones and leaves some out. Here the sample spans about 98,000 clones, 75% to 90% being singletons. Indicated treatment: preoperative locoregional IRX-2 cytokine immunotherapy. Sequences were derived from tumor tissue, sampled after IRX-2 immunotherapy. These receptor sequences come from a human donor with breast cancer.

CDR3 amino acids: CASSMQRQPQHF. CDR3 coding DNA: TGTGCCAGTAGTATGCAGAGGCAGCCCCAGCATTTT. The chain couples TRBV19 to TRBJ1-5, with unresolved D. V was pared by 3 bases and J by 7 bases, with 7 bases between. The CDR3 contains 12 residues. Germline V gives CDR1 LNHDA, CDR2 SQIVND (reference sequence).

J is TRBJ1-4 and V is TRBV28; D is unresolved. V lost 7 bases, J lost 2 bases, and 11 bases lay in between. Germline V lookup: CDR1 MDHEN, CDR2 SYDVKM. This CDR3 comprises 14 residues. Written as DNA, the CDR3 is TGTGCCAGCATGGTAGGAGGGACTAATGAAAAACTGTTTTTT. This encodes CASMVGGTNEKLFF. The full variable domain, rest sourced from reference TRBV28 and TRBJ1-4, is DVKVTQSSRYLVKRTGEKVFLECVQDMDHENMFWYRQDPGLGLRLIYFSYDVKMKEKGDIPEGYSVSREKKERFSLILESASTNQTSMYLCASMVGGTNEKLFFGSGTQLSVL.